This TCR beta chain is drawn from a study of regulatory T cells in long-lasting Graves disease. This clonotype has a handful of counts. Antigen: not known. As for time point: newly diagnosed GD, antithyroid drugs for less than 3 months. After RNA was extracted from PBMCs, the TCR library was made from it. CDR1 is SGHVS and CDR2 is FNYEAQ in the germline V gene. This CDR3 has 17 residues. V trimming: 4 bases; J trimming: 0 bases; junction bases outside the gene matches: 8. Libraries of TCR beta came from iRepertoire HTBI primers plus Arm-PCR of CDR3 regions. TCRdb called the multiplex PCR reads again in MiXCR, with one record for every CDR3 protein. Of approximately 300,000 distinct CDR3 sequences listed, over 15% are singletons. Regarding the study as a whole: Persistent disease showed a preference for TRBV28, TRBJ1-2 and TRBJ2-5. Study of thyroid tissue was not done, with only peripheral blood studied.

V and J are TRBV7-6 and TRBJ2-4, with TRBD1 matching 8 bases. The sequence derives from a female donor with Graves disease. The sequenced sample was peripheral blood mononuclear cells (PBMCs), obtained at new diagnosis, from a patient treated with antithyroid drugs. The CDR3 sequence: CASSSTPGQGAKNIQYF. CDR3 DNA sequence: TGTGCCAGCAGCTCAACACCCGGACAGGGAGCCAAAAACATTCAGTACTTC.